This is a list of T cell receptor beta chains from one sample in a study of blood T cell repertoires in COVID-19. Assay: immunoSEQ multiplex PCR; the TCRdb copy retains only in-frame clones and omits some. The sample has approximately 240,000 clones; around 87% are singletons. Sequencing was done on a sample of PBMCs or T cells enriched from blood (not recorded which). The receptor set was obtained from a woman aged 25-40 years with acute COVID-19. Both conserved end residues are part of each CDR3. Each record gives: V gene, clone size, J gene, D gene, CDR3 protein, CDR3 DNA. The D gene is left open where the match is weak. Size tells how often a clone was seen (once, few, many) or the class of an expanded clone, and some rows leave it out.

v_gene: TRBV2
abundance: -
j_gene: TRBJ1-4
d_gene: -
CDR3aa: CASSDPGQGWEKLFF
CDR3nt: TGTGCCAGCAGTGATCCCGGGCAGGGTTGGGAAAAACTGTTTTTT

v_gene: TRBV28
abundance: -
j_gene: TRBJ1-4
d_gene: -
CDR3aa: CASSLWEGKLFF
CDR3nt: TGTGCCAGCAGTTTATGGGAGGGAAAACTGTTTTTT

v_gene: TRBV4-1
abundance: -
j_gene: TRBJ1-2
d_gene: -
CDR3aa: CASSQDLGRAHYGYTF
CDR3nt: TGCGCCAGCAGCCAAGATCTGGGCAGGGCTCACTATGGCTACACCTTC

v_gene: TRBV4-3
abundance: -
j_gene: TRBJ2-1
d_gene: TRBD2
CDR3aa: CASSQEAGGGYNEQFF
CDR3nt: TGCGCCAGCAGCCAAGAAGCGGGAGGGGGCTACAATGAGCAGTTCTTC

v_gene: TRBV30
abundance: few
j_gene: TRBJ1-1
d_gene: -
CDR3aa: CAWDNLNTEAFF
CDR3nt: TGTGCCTGGGACAATTTGAACACTGAAGCTTTCTTT

v_gene: TRBV9
abundance: -
j_gene: TRBJ1-1
d_gene: -
CDR3aa: CASSVAVNTEAFF
CDR3nt: TGTGCCAGCAGCGTAGCCGTGAACACTGAAGCTTTCTTT

v_gene: TRBV10-1
abundance: -
j_gene: TRBJ2-7
d_gene: TRBD2
CDR3aa: CASGTSGAPYEQYF
CDR3nt: TGCGCCAGCGGAACTAGCGGGGCACCCTACGAGCAGTACTTC

v_gene: TRBV27
abundance: -
j_gene: TRBJ1-2
d_gene: TRBD1
CDR3aa: CASSSYPPDRAIYGYTF
CDR3nt: TGTGCCAGCAGTTCTTACCCCCCGGACAGGGCCATCTATGGCTACACCTTC

v_gene: TRBV7-6
abundance: -
j_gene: TRBJ2-3
d_gene: -
CDR3aa: CASSPGAPGDTQYF
CDR3nt: TGTGCCAGCAGTCCTGGGGCCCCGGGCGATACGCAGTATTTT

v_gene: TRBV28
abundance: -
j_gene: TRBJ1-2
d_gene: -
CDR3aa: CASRLEDSLWGYTF
CDR3nt: TGTGCCAGCAGGCTAGAGGACTCCCTCTGGGGCTACACCTTC

v_gene: TRBV5-6
abundance: once
j_gene: TRBJ1-6
d_gene: -
CDR3aa: CASSEGVTKSPLHF
CDR3nt: TGTGCCAGCAGCGAGGGGGTCACGAAATCACCCCTCCACTTT

v_gene: TRBV19
abundance: -
j_gene: TRBJ2-7
d_gene: -
CDR3aa: CASSISQGRSYEQYF
CDR3nt: TGTGCCAGTAGTATTTCGCAGGGCAGGTCCTACGAGCAGTACTTC

v_gene: TRBV5-1
abundance: -
j_gene: TRBJ1-3
d_gene: TRBD1
CDR3aa: CASSLDRVSGNTIYF
CDR3nt: TGCGCCAGCAGCCTAGACAGGGTTTCGGGAAACACCATATATTTT

v_gene: TRBV28
abundance: -
j_gene: TRBJ1-1
d_gene: -
CDR3aa: CASSPPGQNTEAFF
CDR3nt: TGTGCCAGCAGTCCCCCGGGACAGAACACTGAAGCTTTCTTT

v_gene: TRBV2
abundance: -
j_gene: TRBJ2-1
d_gene: -
CDR3aa: CASSRQFEPSFGEQFF
CDR3nt: TGTGCCAGCAGTCGACAGTTCGAGCCCTCCTTCGGTGAGCAGTTCTTC

v_gene: TRBV28
abundance: -
j_gene: TRBJ1-1
d_gene: -
CDR3aa: CASSPPLGNTEAFF
CDR3nt: TGTGCCAGCAGCCCTCCCCTGGGCAACACTGAAGCTTTCTTT

v_gene: TRBV2
abundance: once
j_gene: TRBJ1-5
d_gene: -
CDR3aa: CASSEARLGGNQPQHF
CDR3nt: TGTGCCAGCAGTGAAGCGCGGCTCGGGGGGAATCAGCCCCAGCATTTT

v_gene: TRBV7-6
abundance: -
j_gene: TRBJ2-1
d_gene: TRBD1
CDR3aa: CASSLPPGQGSSYNEQFF
CDR3nt: TGTGCCAGCAGCTTACCCCCCGGACAGGGGAGCTCCTACAATGAGCAGTTCTTC

v_gene: TRBV28
abundance: -
j_gene: TRBJ2-1
d_gene: TRBD1
CDR3aa: CASSFNLVRGQGGSNEQFF
CDR3nt: TGTGCCAGCAGTTTCAACTTGGTCAGGGGACAGGGGGGGAGCAATGAGCAGTTCTTC

v_gene: TRBV28
abundance: once
j_gene: TRBJ2-7
d_gene: TRBD1
CDR3aa: CASSLYRGRSSYEQYF
CDR3nt: TGTGCCAGCAGTTTATACAGGGGGCGAAGCTCCTACGAGCAGTACTTC

v_gene: TRBV5-4
abundance: -
j_gene: TRBJ1-6
d_gene: TRBD1
CDR3aa: CASSLPRQGGNSPLHF
CDR3nt: TGTGCCAGCAGCTTACCTCGACAGGGAGGAAATTCACCCCTCCACTTT

v_gene: TRBV29-1
abundance: -
j_gene: TRBJ1-1
d_gene: TRBD1
CDR3aa: CSVVRGLGTEAFF
CDR3nt: TGCAGCGTTGTCAGGGGGCTTGGGACTGAAGCTTTCTTT

v_gene: TRBV24-1
abundance: -
j_gene: TRBJ1-3
d_gene: -
CDR3aa: CAPIYPERSGNTIYF
CDR3nt: TGTGCCCCCATTTATCCCGAGAGATCTGGAAACACCATATATTTT

v_gene: TRBV18
abundance: -
j_gene: TRBJ2-3
d_gene: TRBD1
CDR3aa: CASSPSGQMTSTDTQYF
CDR3nt: TGTGCCAGCTCTCCCTCGGGACAGATGACGAGCACAGATACGCAGTATTTT

v_gene: TRBV19
abundance: -
j_gene: TRBJ2-7
d_gene: TRBD1
CDR3aa: CASSPTDRAYEQYF
CDR3nt: TGTGCCAGTAGCCCTACCGACAGGGCGTACGAGCAGTACTTC

v_gene: TRBV7-6
abundance: -
j_gene: TRBJ2-3
d_gene: -
CDR3aa: CASSLSSYYTDTQYF
CDR3nt: TGTGCCAGCAGCTTGTCTTCCTATTACACAGATACGCAGTATTTT

v_gene: TRBV7-8
abundance: -
j_gene: TRBJ1-1
d_gene: -
CDR3aa: CASSLRFRGLNTEAFF
CDR3nt: TGTGCCAGCAGCTTACGTTTCAGGGGATTGAACACTGAAGCTTTCTTT

v_gene: TRBV2
abundance: -
j_gene: TRBJ2-3
d_gene: -
CDR3aa: CASILDTQYF
CDR3nt: TGTGCCAGCATACTAGATACGCAGTATTTT

v_gene: TRBV3-1/TRBV3-2
abundance: -
j_gene: TRBJ2-1
d_gene: TRBD2
CDR3aa: CASSQGLAGDHNEQFF
CDR3nt: TGTGCCAGCAGCCAAGGACTAGCGGGGGACCACAATGAGCAGTTCTTC

v_gene: TRBV2
abundance: -
j_gene: TRBJ1-4
d_gene: -
CDR3aa: CASSEEGGRNEKLFF
CDR3nt: TGTGCCAGCAGTGAGGAAGGAGGGCGGAATGAAAAACTGTTTTTT

v_gene: TRBV10-3
abundance: -
j_gene: TRBJ2-3
d_gene: -
CDR3aa: CACGTGGTDTQYF
CDR3nt: TGTGCCTGCGGAACCGGGGGCACAGATACGCAGTATTTT

v_gene: TRBV12-5
abundance: -
j_gene: TRBJ2-1
d_gene: TRBD2
CDR3aa: CASGLVTSGRPNEQFF
CDR3nt: TGTGCTAGTGGTTTGGTGACTAGCGGGAGGCCCAATGAGCAGTTCTTC

v_gene: TRBV5-1
abundance: -
j_gene: TRBJ2-7
d_gene: -
CDR3aa: CASSLGTEVGEQYF
CDR3nt: TGCGCCAGCAGCTTGGGGACAGAGGTGGGAGAGCAGTACTTC

v_gene: TRBV7-8
abundance: -
j_gene: TRBJ1-1
d_gene: -
CDR3aa: CASSLALRDEAFF
CDR3nt: TGTGCCAGCAGCTTAGCGCTCAGGGATGAAGCTTTCTTT

v_gene: TRBV5-5
abundance: few
j_gene: TRBJ1-3
d_gene: TRBD1
CDR3aa: CASSGSGGPGNTIYF
CDR3nt: TGTGCCAGCAGCGGCTCAGGGGGTCCTGGAAACACCATATATTTT

v_gene: TRBV2
abundance: -
j_gene: TRBJ2-3
d_gene: TRBD2
CDR3aa: CASNGVPSGGPRDTQYF
CDR3nt: TGTGCCAGCAACGGGGTCCCTAGCGGGGGGCCCCGCGATACGCAGTATTTT

v_gene: TRBV5-1
abundance: -
j_gene: TRBJ1-2
d_gene: -
CDR3aa: CASSLDSYGYTF
CDR3nt: TGCGCCAGCAGCTTGGACAGCTATGGCTACACCTTC

v_gene: TRBV7-9
abundance: -
j_gene: TRBJ1-2
d_gene: -
CDR3aa: CASSPLSYYGYTF
CDR3nt: TGTGCCAGCAGCCCACTAAGCTACTATGGCTACACCTTC

v_gene: TRBV5-6
abundance: -
j_gene: TRBJ2-1
d_gene: TRBD1
CDR3aa: CASSPGTGGTYNEQFF
CDR3nt: TGTGCCAGCAGCCCCGGGACAGGGGGCACCTACAATGAGCAGTTCTTC

v_gene: TRBV19
abundance: -
j_gene: TRBJ1-6
d_gene: TRBD1
CDR3aa: CASVGTGDNSPLHF
CDR3nt: TGTGCCAGCGTGGGGACAGGGGATAATTCACCCCTCCACTTT

v_gene: TRBV28
abundance: -
j_gene: TRBJ1-2
d_gene: -
CDR3aa: CASSLNSLYGYTF
CDR3nt: TGTGCCAGCAGTTTAAACAGTCTTTATGGCTACACCTTC

v_gene: TRBV30
abundance: -
j_gene: TRBJ1-2
d_gene: -
CDR3aa: CAWYGTLQGGYTF
CDR3nt: TGTGCCTGGTACGGGACCTTACAGGGTGGCTACACCTTC

v_gene: TRBV14
abundance: -
j_gene: TRBJ1-1
d_gene: TRBD1
CDR3aa: CASSQSMRGPNTEAFF
CDR3nt: TGTGCCAGCAGCCAAAGTATGAGGGGGCCGAACACTGAAGCTTTCTTT

v_gene: TRBV7-9
abundance: -
j_gene: TRBJ1-1
d_gene: TRBD1
CDR3aa: CASSSIPGTGKGTEAFF
CDR3nt: TGTGCCAGCAGCTCCATACCCGGGACAGGGAAGGGCACTGAAGCTTTCTTT

v_gene: TRBV12-3/TRBV12-4
abundance: -
j_gene: TRBJ1-5
d_gene: TRBD1
CDR3aa: CASRDRGGQPQHF
CDR3nt: TGTGCCAGCAGGGACAGGGGTGGTCAGCCCCAGCATTTT

v_gene: TRBV7-9
abundance: -
j_gene: TRBJ1-6
d_gene: TRBD1
CDR3aa: CASSPRQGSYNSPLHF
CDR3nt: TGTGCCAGCAGCCCACGACAGGGCTCCTATAATTCACCCCTCCACTTT

v_gene: TRBV5-4
abundance: -
j_gene: TRBJ2-5
d_gene: TRBD2
CDR3aa: CASTGIGGDQYF
CDR3nt: TGTGCCAGCACCGGGATTGGGGGGGACCAGTACTTC

v_gene: TRBV13
abundance: -
j_gene: TRBJ2-1
d_gene: -
CDR3aa: CASITTLRRNEQFF
CDR3nt: TGTGCCAGCATCACTACTCTTAGGAGAAATGAGCAGTTCTTC

v_gene: TRBV7-9
abundance: -
j_gene: TRBJ2-1
d_gene: -
CDR3aa: CASSLRDNEQFF
CDR3nt: TGTGCCAGCAGCCTGCGAGACAATGAGCAGTTCTTC

v_gene: TRBV10-3
abundance: -
j_gene: TRBJ1-2
d_gene: -
CDR3aa: CAISVAGNYGYTF
CDR3nt: TGTGCCATCAGTGTGGCAGGGAACTATGGCTACACCTTC

v_gene: TRBV19
abundance: -
j_gene: TRBJ2-1
d_gene: -
CDR3aa: CASSTGHYNEQFF
CDR3nt: TGTGCCAGTAGTACGGGACATTACAATGAGCAGTTCTTC